This TCR beta chain was sequenced in a study of blood T cell repertoires in COVID-19. Some clones are missing from TCRdb's copy, which holds only in-frame ones; the method was immunoSEQ multiplex PCR. The table has about 88,000 clones, approximately 91% seen once. This receptor was obtained from a man in his sixties with acute or convalescent COVID-19. Input material: peripheral blood.

This CDR3 reads CASSSTGGAAETQYF. In nucleotides, the CDR3 is TGTGCCAGCAGCTCTACAGGGGGCGCGGCAGAGACCCAGTACTTC. The chain joins TRBV5-6 to TRBJ2-5; 9 bases match TRBD1. Trimming removed 3 bases from V and 4 bases from J; junction bases left unmatched: 7. The length of the CDR3 is 15 residues. The V gene's germline CDR1 is SGHDT and CDR2 YYEEEE.